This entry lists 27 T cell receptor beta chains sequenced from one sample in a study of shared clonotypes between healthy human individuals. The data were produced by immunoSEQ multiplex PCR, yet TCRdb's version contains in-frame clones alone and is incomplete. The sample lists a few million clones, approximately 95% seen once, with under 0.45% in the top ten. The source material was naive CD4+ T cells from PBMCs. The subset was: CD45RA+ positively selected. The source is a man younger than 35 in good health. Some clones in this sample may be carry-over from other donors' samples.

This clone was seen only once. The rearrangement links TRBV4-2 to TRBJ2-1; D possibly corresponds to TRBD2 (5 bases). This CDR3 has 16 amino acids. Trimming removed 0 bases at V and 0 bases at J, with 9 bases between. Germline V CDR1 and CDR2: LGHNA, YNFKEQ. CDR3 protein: CASSQESLVSYNEQFF. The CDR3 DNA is TGTGCCAGCAGCCAAGAGTCACTAGTCTCCTACAATGAGCAGTTCTTC.

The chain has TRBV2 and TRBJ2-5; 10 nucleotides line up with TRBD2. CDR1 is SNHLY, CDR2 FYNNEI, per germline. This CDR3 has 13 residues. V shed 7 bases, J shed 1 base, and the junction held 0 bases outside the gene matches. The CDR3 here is CASKREGQETQYF. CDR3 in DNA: TGTGCCAGCAAGCGGGAGGGCCAAGAGACCCAGTACTTC.

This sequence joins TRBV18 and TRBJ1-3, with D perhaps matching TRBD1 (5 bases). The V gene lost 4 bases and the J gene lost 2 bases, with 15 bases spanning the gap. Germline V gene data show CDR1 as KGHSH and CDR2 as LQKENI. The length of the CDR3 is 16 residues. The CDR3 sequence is CASSQSAGLAGNTIYF. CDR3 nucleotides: TGTGCCAGCTCACAGTCAGCAGGGTTGGCTGGAAACACCATATATTTT.

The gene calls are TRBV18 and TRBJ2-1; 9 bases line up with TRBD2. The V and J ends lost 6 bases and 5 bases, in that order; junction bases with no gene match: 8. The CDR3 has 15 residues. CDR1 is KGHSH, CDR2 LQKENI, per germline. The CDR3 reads CASSPPAGGDNEQFF. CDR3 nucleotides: TGTGCCAGCTCTCCTCCGGCGGGAGGGGACAATGAGCAGTTCTTC.

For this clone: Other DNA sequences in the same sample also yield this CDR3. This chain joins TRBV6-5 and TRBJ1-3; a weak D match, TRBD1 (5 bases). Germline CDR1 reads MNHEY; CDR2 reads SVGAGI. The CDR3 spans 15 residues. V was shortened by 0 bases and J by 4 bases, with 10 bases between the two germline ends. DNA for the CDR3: TGTGCCAGCAGTTACTCCGGAGGGGTAGGAAACACCATATATTTT. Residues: CASSYSGGVGNTIYF.

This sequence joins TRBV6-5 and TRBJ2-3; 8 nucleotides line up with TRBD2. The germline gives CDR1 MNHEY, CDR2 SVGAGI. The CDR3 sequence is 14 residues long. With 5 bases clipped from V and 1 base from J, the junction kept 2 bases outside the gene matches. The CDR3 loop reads CASSGGLGTDTQYF. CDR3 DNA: TGTGCCAGCAGTGGGGGACTAGGCACAGATACGCAGTATTTT.

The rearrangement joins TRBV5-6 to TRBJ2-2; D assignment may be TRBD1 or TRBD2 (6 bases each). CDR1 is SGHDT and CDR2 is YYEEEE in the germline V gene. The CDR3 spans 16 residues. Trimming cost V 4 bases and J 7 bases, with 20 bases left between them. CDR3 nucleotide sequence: TGTGCCAGCAGCATCCGTCGGGGGCGGGTCAGCGGGGAGCTGTTTTTT. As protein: CASSIRRGRVSGELFF.

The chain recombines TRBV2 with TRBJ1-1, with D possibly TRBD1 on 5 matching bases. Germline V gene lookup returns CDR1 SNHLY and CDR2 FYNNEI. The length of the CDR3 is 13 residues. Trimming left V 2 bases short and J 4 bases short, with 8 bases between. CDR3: CASSEWGTTEAFF. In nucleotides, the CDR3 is TGTGCCAGCAGTGAATGGGGGACCACTGAAGCTTTCTTT. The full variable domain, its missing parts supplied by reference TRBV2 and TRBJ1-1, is EPEVTQTPSHQVTQMGQEVILRCVPISNHLYFYWYRQILGQKVEFLVSFYNNEISEKSEIFDDQFSVERPDGSNFTLKIRSTKLEDSAMYFCASSEWGTTEAFFGQGTRLTVV.

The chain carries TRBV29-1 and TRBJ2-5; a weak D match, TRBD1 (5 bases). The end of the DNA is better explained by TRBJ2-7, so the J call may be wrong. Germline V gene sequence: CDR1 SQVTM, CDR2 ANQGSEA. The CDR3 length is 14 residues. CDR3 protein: CSVEDPRGSNEQYF. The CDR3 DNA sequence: TGCAGCGTTGAAGATCCTAGGGGAAGCAACGAGCAGTACTTC.

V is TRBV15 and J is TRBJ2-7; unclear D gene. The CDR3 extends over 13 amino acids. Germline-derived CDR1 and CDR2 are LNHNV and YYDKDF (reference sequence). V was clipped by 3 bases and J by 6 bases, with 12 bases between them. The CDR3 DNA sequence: TGTGCCACCAGCAGGGCCGTGCTGGGCGAGCAGTACTTC. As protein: CATSRAVLGEQYF.

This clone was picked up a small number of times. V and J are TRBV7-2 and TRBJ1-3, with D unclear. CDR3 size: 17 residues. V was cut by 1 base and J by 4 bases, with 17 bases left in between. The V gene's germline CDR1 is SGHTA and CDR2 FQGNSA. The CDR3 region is CASSLEFWGSAGNTIYF. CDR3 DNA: TGTGCCAGCAGCTTAGAATTTTGGGGTTCGGCGGGAAACACCATATATTTT.

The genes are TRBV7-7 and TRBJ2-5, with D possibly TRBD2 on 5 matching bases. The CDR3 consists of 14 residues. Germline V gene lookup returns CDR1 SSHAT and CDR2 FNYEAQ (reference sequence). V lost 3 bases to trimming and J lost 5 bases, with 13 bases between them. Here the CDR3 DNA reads TGTGCCAGCAGCTTCCGGTCCTCGGGGGAGACCCAGTACTTC. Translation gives CASSFRSSGETQYF.

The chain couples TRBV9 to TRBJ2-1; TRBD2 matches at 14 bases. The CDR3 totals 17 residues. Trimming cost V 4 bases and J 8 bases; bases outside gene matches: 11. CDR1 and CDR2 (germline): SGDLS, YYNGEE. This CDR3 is CASSLGTSGSGSDEQFF. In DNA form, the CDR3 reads TGTGCCAGCAGCCTCGGGACTAGCGGGAGTGGTTCCGATGAGCAGTTCTTC.

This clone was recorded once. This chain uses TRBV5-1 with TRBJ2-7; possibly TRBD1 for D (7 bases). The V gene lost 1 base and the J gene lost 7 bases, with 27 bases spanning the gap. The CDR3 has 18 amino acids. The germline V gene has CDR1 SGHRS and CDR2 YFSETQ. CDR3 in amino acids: CASSLSIVEGARSGEQYF. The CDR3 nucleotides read TGCGCCAGCAGCTTGTCGATAGTGGAGGGGGCGCGGTCGGGTGAGCAGTACTTC. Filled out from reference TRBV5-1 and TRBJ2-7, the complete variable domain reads KAGVTQTPRYLIKTRGQQVTLSCSPISGHRSVSWYQQTPGQGLQFLFEYFSETQRNKGNFPGRFSGRQFSNSRSEMNVSTLELGDSALYLCASSLSIVEGARSGEQYFGPGTRLTVT.

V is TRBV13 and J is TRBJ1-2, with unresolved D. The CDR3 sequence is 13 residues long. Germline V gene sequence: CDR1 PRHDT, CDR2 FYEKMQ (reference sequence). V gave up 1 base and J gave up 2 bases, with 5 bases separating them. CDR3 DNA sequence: TGTGCCAGCAGCTTAGTCGTCAACTATGGCTACACCTTC. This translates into CASSLVVNYGYTF.

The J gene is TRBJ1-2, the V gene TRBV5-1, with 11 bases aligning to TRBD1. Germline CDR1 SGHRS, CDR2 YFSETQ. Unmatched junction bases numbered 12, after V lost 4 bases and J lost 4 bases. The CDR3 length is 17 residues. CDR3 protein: CASSRNGQGAAAYGYTF. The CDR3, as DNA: TGCGCCAGCAGCCGTAATGGACAGGGGGCGGCCGCCTATGGCTACACCTTC.

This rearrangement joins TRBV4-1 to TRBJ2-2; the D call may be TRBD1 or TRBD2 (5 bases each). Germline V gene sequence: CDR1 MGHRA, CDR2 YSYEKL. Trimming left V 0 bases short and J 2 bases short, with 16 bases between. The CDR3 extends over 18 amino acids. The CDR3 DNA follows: TGCGCCAGCAGCCAAGATCTTTCGGAGCGGACAAACACCGGGGAGCTGTTTTTT. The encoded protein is CASSQDLSERTNTGELFF.

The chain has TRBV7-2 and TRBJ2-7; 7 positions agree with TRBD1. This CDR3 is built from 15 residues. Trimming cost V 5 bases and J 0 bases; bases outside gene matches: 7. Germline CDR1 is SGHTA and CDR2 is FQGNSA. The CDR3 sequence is CASSKDRASSYEQYF. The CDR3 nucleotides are TGTGCCAGCAGCAAAGACAGGGCGAGCTCCTACGAGCAGTACTTC. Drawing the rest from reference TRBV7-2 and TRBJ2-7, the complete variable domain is GAGVSQSPSNKVTEKGKDVELRCDPISGHTALYWYRQSLGQGLEFLIYFQGNSAPDKSGLPSDRFSAERTGGSVSTLTIQRTQQEDSAVYLCASSKDRASSYEQYFGPGTRLTVT.

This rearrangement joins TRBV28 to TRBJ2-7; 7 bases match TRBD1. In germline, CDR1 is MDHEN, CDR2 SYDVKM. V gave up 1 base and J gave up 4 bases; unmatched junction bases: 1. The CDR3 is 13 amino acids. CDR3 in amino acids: CASSLYRGYEQYF. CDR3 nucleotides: TGTGCCAGCAGTTTATACAGGGGTTACGAGCAGTACTTC.

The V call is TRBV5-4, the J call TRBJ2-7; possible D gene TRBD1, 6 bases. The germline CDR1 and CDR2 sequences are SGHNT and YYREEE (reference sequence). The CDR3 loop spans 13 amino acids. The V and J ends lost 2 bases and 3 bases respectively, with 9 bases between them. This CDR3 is CASSFARGYEQYF. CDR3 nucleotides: TGTGCCAGCAGCTTTGCCAGGGGCTACGAGCAGTACTTC.

The CDR3 DNA sequence: TGTGCCAGTAACGTAGCGGGAGTTTATGGTGAGCAGTTCTTC. Amino acid sequence: CASNVAGVYGEQFF. This chain uses TRBV7-9 with TRBJ2-1; 9 nucleotides match TRBD2. Germline V gene sequence: CDR1 SEHNR, CDR2 FQNEAQ (reference sequence). V lost 9 bases to trimming and J lost 9 bases; unmatched junction nucleotides: 12. The CDR3 spans 14 residues.

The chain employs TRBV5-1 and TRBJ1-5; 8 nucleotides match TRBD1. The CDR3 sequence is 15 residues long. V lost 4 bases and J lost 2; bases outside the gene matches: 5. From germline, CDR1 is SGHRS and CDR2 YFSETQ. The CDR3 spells CASSQTGARNQPQHF. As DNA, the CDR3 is TGCGCCAGCAGCCAGACAGGGGCTCGCAATCAGCCCCAGCATTTT.

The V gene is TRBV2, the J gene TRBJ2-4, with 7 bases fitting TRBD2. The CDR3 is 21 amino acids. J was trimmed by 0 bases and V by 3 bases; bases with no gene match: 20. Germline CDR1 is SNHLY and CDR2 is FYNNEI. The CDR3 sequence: CASSDPVPASGGARAKNIQYF. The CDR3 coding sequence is TGTGCCAGCAGTGATCCGGTACCCGCTAGCGGAGGGGCTCGAGCCAAAAACATTCAGTACTTC.

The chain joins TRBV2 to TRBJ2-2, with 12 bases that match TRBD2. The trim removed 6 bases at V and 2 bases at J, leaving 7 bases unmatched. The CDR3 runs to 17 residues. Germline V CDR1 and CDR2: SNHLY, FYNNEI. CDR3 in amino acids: CASRGGLAGTNTGELFF. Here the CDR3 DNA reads TGTGCCAGCAGGGGAGGACTAGCGGGAACAAACACCGGGGAGCTGTTTTTT.

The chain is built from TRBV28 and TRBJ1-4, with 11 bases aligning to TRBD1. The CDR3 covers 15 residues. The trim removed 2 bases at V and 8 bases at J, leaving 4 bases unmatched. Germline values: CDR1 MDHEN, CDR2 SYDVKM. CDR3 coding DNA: TGTGCCAGCAGTTTAGGGACAGGGGGGGGAGAAAAACTGTTTTTT. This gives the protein CASSLGTGGGEKLFF.

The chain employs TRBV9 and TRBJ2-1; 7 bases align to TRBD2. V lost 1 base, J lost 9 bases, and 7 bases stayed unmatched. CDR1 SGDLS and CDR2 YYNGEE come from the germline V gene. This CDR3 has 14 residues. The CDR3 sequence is CASSVQAGSVEQFF. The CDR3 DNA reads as TGTGCCAGCAGCGTACAAGCGGGAAGCGTTGAGCAGTTCTTC.

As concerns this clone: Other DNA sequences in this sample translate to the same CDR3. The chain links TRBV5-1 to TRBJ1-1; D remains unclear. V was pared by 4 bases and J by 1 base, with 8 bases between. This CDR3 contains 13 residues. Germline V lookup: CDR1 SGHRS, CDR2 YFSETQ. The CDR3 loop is CASSLLGNTEAFF. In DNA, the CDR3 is TGCGCCAGCAGCCTCCTGGGGAACACTGAAGCTTTCTTT.